This record covers a single T cell receptor (beta chain). The sample comes from a study of regulatory T cells in long-lasting Graves disease. Both iRepertoire HTBI primers and Arm-PCR of CDR3 regions were used to build the TCR beta libraries. Using its own MiXCR run on the multiplex PCR reads, TCRdb lists one record per CDR3 protein. In the table there are over 500,000 distinct CDR3 sequences, 15% to 20% of which are singletons. Documented time point: newly diagnosed GD, antithyroid drugs for less than 3 months. PBMC RNA was the source of the TCR library. Looked up from germline, CDR1 is MNHNS and CDR2 is SASEGT. With 6 bases removed from V and 0 bases from J, the gap between germline ends came to 15 bases. There are 16 residues in the CDR3. The same sample was also studied in work on T cells in Graves' hyperthyroidism and ophthalmopathy.

The material was peripheral blood mononuclear cells (PBMCs), obtained at new diagnosis, from a patient treated with antithyroid drugs. The TCR originated in a man between 18 and 35 years old with Graves disease. The rearrangement joins TRBV6-1 to TRBJ2-1, with a possible D match to TRBD2 (6 bases). The CDR3 DNA reads TGTGCCAGCAGAGGACTTAGCGGATCCTCCTACAATGAGCAGTTCTTC. Protein product: CASRGLSGSSYNEQFF.